This section outlines one TCR beta chain sequence together with its context. This sample is drawn from a study of blood T cell repertoires in COVID-19. The germline V gene has CDR1 KGHSH and CDR2 LQKENI. V shed 5 bases and J 0 bases; nucleotides not matched to a gene: 6. There are 16 residues in the CDR3. The method was immunoSEQ multiplex PCR; TCRdb's version includes in-frame clones alone and lacks a portion of them. Here the sample spans about 300,000 clones, 87% being singletons. This TCR was sampled from a man younger than 35 with active or convalescent COVID-19. Sequencing used peripheral blood. J is TRBJ2-1 and V is TRBV18; 8 nucleotides agree with TRBD2. CDR3: CASSSSGRGSYNEQFF. DNA of the CDR3: TGTGCCAGCTCATCCAGCGGGAGAGGCTCCTACAATGAGCAGTTCTTC.